This T cell receptor beta chain was identified during a study of control samples from healthy donors and cancer patients. Sequencing was performed with immunoSEQ multiplex PCR; in TCRdb, only in-frame clones are kept and a portion is missing. The sample includes approximately 40,000 clones, about 83% seen only once; the top ten take 20% to 25%. Trimming left V 5 bases short and J 8 bases short, with 22 bases between. Germline V gene data show CDR1 as SGHAT and CDR2 as FQNNGV. The CDR3 consists of 15 residues. The chain links TRBV11-2 to TRBJ2-7, with D unclear. Source material: PBMCs. This TCR came from a woman aged 55-69 years with lung cancer. The CDR3 is CASSDKTKSHTQQYF. The CDR3 DNA reads as TGTGCCAGCAGCGACAAAACCAAGTCCCACACCCAGCAGTACTTC.